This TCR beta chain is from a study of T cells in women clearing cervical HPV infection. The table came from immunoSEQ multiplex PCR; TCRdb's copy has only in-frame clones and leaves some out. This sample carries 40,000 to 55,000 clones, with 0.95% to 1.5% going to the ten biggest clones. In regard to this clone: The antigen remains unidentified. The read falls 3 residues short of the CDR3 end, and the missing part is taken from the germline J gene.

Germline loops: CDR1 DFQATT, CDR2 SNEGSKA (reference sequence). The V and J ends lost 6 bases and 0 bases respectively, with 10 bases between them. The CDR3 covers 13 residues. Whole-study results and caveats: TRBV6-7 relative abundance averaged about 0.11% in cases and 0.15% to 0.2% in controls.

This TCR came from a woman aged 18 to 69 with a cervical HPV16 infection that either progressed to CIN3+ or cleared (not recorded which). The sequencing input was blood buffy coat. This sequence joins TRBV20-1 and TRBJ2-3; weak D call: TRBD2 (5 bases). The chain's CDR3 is CSAHGVSTDTQYF. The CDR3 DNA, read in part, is TGCAGTGCCCACGGGGTTAGCACAGATACG.